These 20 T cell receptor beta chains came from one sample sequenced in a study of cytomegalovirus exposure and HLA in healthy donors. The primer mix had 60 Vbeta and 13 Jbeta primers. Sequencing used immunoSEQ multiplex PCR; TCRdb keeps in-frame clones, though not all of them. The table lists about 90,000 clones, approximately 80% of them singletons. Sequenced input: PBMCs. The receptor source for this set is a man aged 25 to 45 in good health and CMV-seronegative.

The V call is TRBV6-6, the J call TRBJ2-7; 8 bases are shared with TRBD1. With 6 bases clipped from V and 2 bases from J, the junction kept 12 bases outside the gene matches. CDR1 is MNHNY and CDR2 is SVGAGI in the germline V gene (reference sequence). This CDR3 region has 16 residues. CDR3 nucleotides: TGTGCCAGCAGCATAGACAGGGGCCCTTTCCCCTACGAGCAGTACTTC. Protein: CASSIDRGPFPYEQYF.

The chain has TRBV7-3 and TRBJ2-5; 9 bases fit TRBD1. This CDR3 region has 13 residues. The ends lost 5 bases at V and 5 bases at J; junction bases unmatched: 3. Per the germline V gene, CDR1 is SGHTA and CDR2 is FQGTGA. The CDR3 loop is CASSGTGLETQYF. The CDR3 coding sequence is TGTGCCAGCAGCGGGACAGGGTTGGAGACCCAGTACTTC.

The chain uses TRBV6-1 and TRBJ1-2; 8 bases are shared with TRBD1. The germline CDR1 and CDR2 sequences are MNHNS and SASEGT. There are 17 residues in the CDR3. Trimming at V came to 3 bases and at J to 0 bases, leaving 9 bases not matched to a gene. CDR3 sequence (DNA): TGTGCCAGCAGTGAGGTGGCAGGGGGCGCCTCTAACTATGGCTACACCTTC. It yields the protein CASSEVAGGASNYGYTF.

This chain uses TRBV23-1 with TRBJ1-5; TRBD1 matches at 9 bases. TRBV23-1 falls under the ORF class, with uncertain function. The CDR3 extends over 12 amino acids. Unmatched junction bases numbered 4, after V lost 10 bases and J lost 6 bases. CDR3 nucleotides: TGCGCCACCTTGGACAGGGGTCAGCCCCAGCATTTT. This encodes CATLDRGQPQHF.

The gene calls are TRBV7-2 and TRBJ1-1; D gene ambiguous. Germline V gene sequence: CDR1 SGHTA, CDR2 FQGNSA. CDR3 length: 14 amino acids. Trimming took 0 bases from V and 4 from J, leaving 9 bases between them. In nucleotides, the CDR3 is TGTGCCAGCAGCTTAGCGCGGGGTAGCACTGAAGCTTTCTTT. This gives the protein CASSLARGSTEAFF.

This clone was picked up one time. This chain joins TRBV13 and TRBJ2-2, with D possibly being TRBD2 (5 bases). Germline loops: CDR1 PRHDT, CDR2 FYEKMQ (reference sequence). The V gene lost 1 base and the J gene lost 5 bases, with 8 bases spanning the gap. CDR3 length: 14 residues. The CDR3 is CASSLVPGTGELFF. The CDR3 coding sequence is TGTGCCAGCAGCTTAGTGCCGGGGACCGGGGAGCTGTTTTTT.

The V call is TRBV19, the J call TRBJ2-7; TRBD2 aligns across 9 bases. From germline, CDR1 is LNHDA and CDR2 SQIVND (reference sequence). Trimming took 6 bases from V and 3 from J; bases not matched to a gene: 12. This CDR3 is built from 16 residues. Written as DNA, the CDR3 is TGTGCCAGTAGCCTCAGATCGCTAGCGGGACTCTACGAGCAGTACTTC. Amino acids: CASSLRSLAGLYEQYF.

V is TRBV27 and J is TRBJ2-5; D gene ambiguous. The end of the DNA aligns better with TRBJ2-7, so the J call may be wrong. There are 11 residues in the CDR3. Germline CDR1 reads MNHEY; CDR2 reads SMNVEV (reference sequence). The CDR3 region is CASSWNYEQYF. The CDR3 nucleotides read TGTGCCAGCAGTTGGAACTACGAGCAGTACTTC.

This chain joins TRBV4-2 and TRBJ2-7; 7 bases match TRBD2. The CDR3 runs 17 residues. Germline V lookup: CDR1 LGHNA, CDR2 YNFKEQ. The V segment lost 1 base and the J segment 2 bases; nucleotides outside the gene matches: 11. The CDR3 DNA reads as TGTGCCAGCAGCCAAGGCGACCGGGACTACCTAGCCTACGAGCAGTACTTC. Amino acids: CASSQGDRDYLAYEQYF.

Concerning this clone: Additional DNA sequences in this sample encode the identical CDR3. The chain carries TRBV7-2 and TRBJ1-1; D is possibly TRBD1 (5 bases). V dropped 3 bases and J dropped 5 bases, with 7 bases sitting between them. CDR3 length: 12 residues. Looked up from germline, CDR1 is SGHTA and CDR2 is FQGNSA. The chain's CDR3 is CASSLAGTEAFF. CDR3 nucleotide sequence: TGTGCCAGCAGCTTGGCAGGGACTGAAGCTTTCTTT.

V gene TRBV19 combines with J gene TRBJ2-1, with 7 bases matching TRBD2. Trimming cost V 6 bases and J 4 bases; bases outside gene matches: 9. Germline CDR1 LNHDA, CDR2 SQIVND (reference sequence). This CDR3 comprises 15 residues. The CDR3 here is CASSPWGGMYNEQFF. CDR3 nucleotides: TGTGCCAGTAGCCCTTGGGGGGGGATGTACAATGAGCAGTTCTTC.

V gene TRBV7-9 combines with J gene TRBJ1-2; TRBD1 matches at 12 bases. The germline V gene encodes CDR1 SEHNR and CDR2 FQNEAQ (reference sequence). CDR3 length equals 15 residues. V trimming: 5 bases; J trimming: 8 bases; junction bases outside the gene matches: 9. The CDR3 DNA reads TGTGCCAGCAGCCAACCGGGACAGGGGGCAGGAGGCTACACCTTC. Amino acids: CASSQPGQGAGGYTF.

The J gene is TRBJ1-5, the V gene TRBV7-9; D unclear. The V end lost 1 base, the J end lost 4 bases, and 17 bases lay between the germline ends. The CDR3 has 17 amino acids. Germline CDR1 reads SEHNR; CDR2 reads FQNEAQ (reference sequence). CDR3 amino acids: CASSLVTSLVGNQPQHF. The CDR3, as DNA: TGTGCCAGCAGCTTAGTGACGTCATTAGTCGGGAATCAGCCCCAGCATTTT.

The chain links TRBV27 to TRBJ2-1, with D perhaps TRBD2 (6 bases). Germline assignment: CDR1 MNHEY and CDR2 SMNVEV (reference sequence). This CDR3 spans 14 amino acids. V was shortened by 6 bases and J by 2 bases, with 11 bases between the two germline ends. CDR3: CASRGTAAYNEQFF. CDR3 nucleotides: TGTGCCAGCAGAGGGACTGCAGCCTACAATGAGCAGTTCTTC.

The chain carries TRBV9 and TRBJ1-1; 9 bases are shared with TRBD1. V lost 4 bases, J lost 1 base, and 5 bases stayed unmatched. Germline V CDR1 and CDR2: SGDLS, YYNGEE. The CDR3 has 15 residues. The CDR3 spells CASSKTQGANTEAFF. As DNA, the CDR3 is TGTGCCAGCAGCAAAACACAGGGGGCGAACACTGAAGCTTTCTTT.

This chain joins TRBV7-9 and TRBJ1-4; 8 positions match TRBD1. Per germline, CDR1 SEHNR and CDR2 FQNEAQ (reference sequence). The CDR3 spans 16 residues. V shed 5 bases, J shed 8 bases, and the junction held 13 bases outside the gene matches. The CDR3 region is CASSRHGQGIGEKLFF. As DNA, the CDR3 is TGTGCCAGCAGCCGACACGGACAGGGAATAGGAGAAAAACTGTTTTTT.

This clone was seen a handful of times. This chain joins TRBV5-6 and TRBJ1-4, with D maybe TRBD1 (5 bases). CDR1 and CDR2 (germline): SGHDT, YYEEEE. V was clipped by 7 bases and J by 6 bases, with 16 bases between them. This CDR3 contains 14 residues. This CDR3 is CASQLGGGDEKLFF. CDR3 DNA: TGTGCCAGCCAATTGGGGGGAGGTGATGAAAAACTGTTTTTT.

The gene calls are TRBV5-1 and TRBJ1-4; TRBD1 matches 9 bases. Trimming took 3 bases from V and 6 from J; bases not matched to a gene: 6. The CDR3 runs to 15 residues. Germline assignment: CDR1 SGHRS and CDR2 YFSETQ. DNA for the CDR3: TGCGCCAGCAGCTCCAGAAGGACAGGGGATGAAAAACTGTTTTTT. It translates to CASSSRRTGDEKLFF.

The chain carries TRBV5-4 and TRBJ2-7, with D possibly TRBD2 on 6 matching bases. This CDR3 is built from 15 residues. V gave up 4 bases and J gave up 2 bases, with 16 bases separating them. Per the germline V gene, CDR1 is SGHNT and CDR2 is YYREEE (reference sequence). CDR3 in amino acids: CASSLPGRTTYEQYF. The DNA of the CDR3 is TGTGCCAGCAGCCTACCGGGACGGACTACCTACGAGCAGTACTTC.

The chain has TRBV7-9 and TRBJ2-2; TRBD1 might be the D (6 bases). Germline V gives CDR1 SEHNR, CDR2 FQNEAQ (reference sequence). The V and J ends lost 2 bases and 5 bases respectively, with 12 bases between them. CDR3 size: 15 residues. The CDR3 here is CASSLLQGETGELFF. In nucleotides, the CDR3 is TGTGCCAGCAGCTTACTACAGGGAGAAACCGGGGAGCTGTTTTTT. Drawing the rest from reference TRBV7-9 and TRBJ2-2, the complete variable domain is DTGVSQNPRHKITKRGQNVTFRCDPISEHNRLYWYRQTLGQGPEFLTYFQNEAQLEKSRLLSDRFSAERPKGSFSTLEIQRTEQGDSAMYLCASSLLQGETGELFFGEGSRLTVL.